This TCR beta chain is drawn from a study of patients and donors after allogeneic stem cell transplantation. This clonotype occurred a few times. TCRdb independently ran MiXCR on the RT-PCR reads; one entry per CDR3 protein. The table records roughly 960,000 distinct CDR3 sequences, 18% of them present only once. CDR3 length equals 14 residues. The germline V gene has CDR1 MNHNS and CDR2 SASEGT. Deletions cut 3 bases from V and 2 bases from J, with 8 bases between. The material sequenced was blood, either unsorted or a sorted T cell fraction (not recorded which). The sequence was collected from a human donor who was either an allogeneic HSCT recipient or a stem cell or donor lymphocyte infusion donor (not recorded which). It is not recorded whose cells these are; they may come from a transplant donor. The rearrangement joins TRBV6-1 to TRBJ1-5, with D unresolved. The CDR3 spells CASSEVEGNQPQHF. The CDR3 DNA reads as TGTGCCAGCAGTGAGGTCGAGGGCAATCAGCCCCAGCATTTT.